This T cell receptor (beta chain) was obtained from a study of T cells in localized non-small cell lung cancer (dated by TCRdb to 2020 to 2021). Concerning the study at large: Comparing tumors with uninvolved tumor-adjacent lungs, the study looked at the T cell repertoires of fewer than 250 patients with early-stage NSCLC. The cohort was made up of about 240 treatment-naive NSCLC patients whose localized lung tumors had been resected. NSCLC patients had a mean age of roughly 66 years, and around 130 were male and around 110 female. Here is what the overall study found, with its caveats: Higher blood T cell density associated with longer overall survival, while higher adjacent-lung clonality associated with shorter survival. A median of around 50 of the top 100 tumor clones turned up in the paired uninvolved adjacent lung, and roughly 30 of those clones also ranked among the top 100 of that same adjacent lung. The highest T cell clonality was observed in uninvolved tumor-adjacent lung, where clonality exceeded that of tumor, suggesting that antigenic responses were more focused in uninvolved tumor-adjacent lung. Because multi-region sequencing of the tumors was not done, intratumor heterogeneity could not be ruled out. Because of the exploratory design, TCR variables were selected using unadjusted p-values without false-discovery rate correction.

At diagnosis, peripheral blood, uninvolved tumor-adjacent lung and tumor were collected and were preserved as a mix of fresh-frozen and FFPE material. Relative to its sample, this clone is large (0.1 to 1%). There is no known antigen for this receptor. No base quality values were provided; no much bigger clone lies one nucleotide off. TCR beta CDR3 regions were sequenced from DNA using the immunoSEQ Assay. Per the authors' processing: To compute T cell density, TCR beta template counts were normalized to usable DNA, which was estimated by amplifying housekeeping genes. Richness was estimated with the preseqR package, extrapolating to 400,000 templates for PBMC samples and 120,000 templates for tissue samples. Clonality was defined by subtracting Pielou's evenness from one. Tissue-enriched TCRs were identified through differential abundance testing performed on productive amino-acid clonotypes, with a minimum total count of 5 and an alpha of 0.1. The Jaccard Index and the Morisita Overlap Index were used to measure repertoire overlap between compartments. GLIPH grouped TCR beta CDR3s together with public tetramer-defined viral CDR3s, and a viral motif had to include at least three viral sequences and show V-gene enrichment. Sourced from immuneACCESS, this table was stored by TCRdb with only in-frame sequences that have V and J called. A share of the clones is absent; for the studies checked, an unresolved V gene accounts for under half, and the remainder has no known explanation. V, J and clone size are those of that table, while D and trimming were read from the DNA. This sample gives around 2,700 clones in total; less than 30% of them show up just once. Around 12% of the sample rests with the top ten.

The CDR3 spans 13 residues, from the cysteine through the phenylalanine. Only the CDR3 DNA is retained, 39 bases long and in frame from the first base. The CDR1 and CDR2 encoded by the germline V gene are MNHGY and SAAAGT. Deletion took 0 bases off V and 4 bases off J, with a span of 6 bases between the germline ends. The V and J genes are TRBV6-8 and TRBJ1-1; the D gene is unclear. The clonotype comes from a woman aged 40-75 years with stage III lung adenocarcinoma. The sample here was lung tumor tissue, taken before any cancer treatment. The CDR3 region reads CASSYSEVTEAFF. The DNA is TGTGCCAGCAGTTACTCGGAAGTCACTGAAGCTTTCTTT.